A selection of T cell receptor beta chains follows, all from one sample in a study of T-cell memory formation after mild COVID-19. TCRdb passed the 5' RACE reads through MiXCR, listing each CDR3 protein once. In the table there are around 90,000 distinct CDR3 sequences, 10% to 15% of which are singletons. Sample: PBMCs or a T cell subset sorted from them (not recorded which). These receptors were taken from an adult woman who had mild COVID-19 (a few samples of this study predate the infection). Cell type and time point are not known. Each CDR3 is given with its conserved first and last residue.

TRBJ1-5	TRBV4-3	15	CASSPNRDPDQPQHF
TRBJ2-1	TRBV5-1	16	CASSFERDRVYNEQFF
TRBJ1-2	TRBV10-2	14	CASSEWISNYGYTF
TRBJ2-1	TRBV5-1	16	CASSSQPLLQGNEQFF
TRBJ2-7	TRBV29-1	12	CSVRTGWYEQYF
TRBJ1-1	TRBV13	16	CASSVGGTGGYTEAFF
TRBJ1-1	TRBV7-2	13	CASRPPPLTEAFF
TRBJ1-1	TRBV12-3/TRBV12-4	12	CASSPDRTEAFF
TRBJ2-7	TRBV6-1	14	CASMVGTGAYEQYF
TRBJ1-1	TRBV20-1	14	CSAPLRGSNTEAFF
TRBJ2-3	TRBV11-3	14	CASSPLIGVDTQYF
TRBJ2-7	TRBV4-2	18	CASSQGVRGNVSSYEQYF
TRBJ2-5	TRBV27	16	CASSLSGQGGWETQYF
TRBJ2-7	TRBV5-1	15	CASSLTGQESYEQYF
TRBJ1-2	TRBV7-9	16	CASSYIDRGANYGYTF
TRBJ1-2	TRBV18	12	CASSPNNYGYTF
TRBJ2-7	TRBV10-3	12	CAIGTSAYEQYF
TRBJ2-2	TRBV6-2/TRBV6-3	15	CASRPILANTGELFF
TRBJ2-5	TRBV4-3	16	CASSQDWASRGETQYF
TRBJ1-5	TRBV27	14	CASSPGQGYQPQHF
TRBJ2-1	TRBV6-6	14	CASSAGESYNEQFF
TRBJ2-3	TRBV12-3/TRBV12-4	15	CASSAGQGKADTQYF
TRBJ2-1	TRBV7-9	17	CASSPSRVIRSYNEQFF
TRBJ2-7	TRBV2	16	CASTDLGGASPYEQYF
TRBJ2-1	TRBV29-1	10	CSVEGDNQFF
TRBJ2-5	TRBV12-3/TRBV12-4	14	CASSLIHREETQYF
TRBJ2-5	TRBV11-2	16	CASSEGLAGYQETQYF
TRBJ2-1	TRBV15	13	CATMESSYNEQFF
TRBJ2-6	TRBV4-1	18	CASSPSGGATAGANVLTF
TRBJ2-5	TRBV6-1	14	CASSEGPSSETQYF
TRBJ2-7	TRBV5-8	15	CASSLIAGGGYEQYF